A single sample is the source of the 20 T cell receptor beta chains below, sequenced in a study of T cell clonality in common variable immunodeficiency. Method: immunoSEQ multiplex PCR; TCRdb's copy keeps in-frame clones and lacks some. The sample presents about 34,000 clones, none singletons. Sequenced input: peripheral blood mononuclear cells. These receptors were obtained from a person aged 18 to 75 in good health.

This clone was counted many times. The missing CDR3 end, 3 residues past where the read stops, is filled in from the germline J gene. The chain employs TRBV5-1 and TRBJ1-1, with D possibly being TRBD1 (5 bases). The CDR3 sequence is 15 residues long. The ends were cut back, 0 bases at V and 4 bases at J, with 13 bases in the middle. In germline, CDR1 is SGHRS, CDR2 YFSETQ. The CDR3: CASSLEPGRTTEAFF. CDR3 DNA, as far as it was read: TGCGCCAGCAGCTTGGAACCAGGGCGGACCACTGAA.

The sample holds many counts of this clone. The sequence runs out 3 residues before the end of the CDR3; the remainder is reconstructed from the germline J gene. The V call is TRBV20-1, the J call TRBJ1-5; perhaps TRBD1 as D (5 bases). V dropped 6 bases and J dropped 3 bases, with 12 bases sitting between them. This CDR3 is built from 13 residues. CDR1 DFQATT and CDR2 SNEGSKA come from the germline V gene (reference sequence). The covered CDR3 bases are TGCAGTGCCCATCGGGGGGTCAATCAGCCC. This encodes CSAHRGVNQP. The whole CDR3 sequence is CSAHRGVNQPQHF.

This clone was counted ten times or more. Read data end 3 residues before the CDR3 end; the end is taken from the germline J gene. The rearrangement links TRBV19 to TRBJ2-3; weak D call: TRBD2 (6 bases). Germline CDR1 is LNHDA and CDR2 is SQIVND (reference sequence). The CDR3 spans 15 residues. The V end lost 5 bases, the J end lost 0 bases, and 12 bases lay between the germline ends. The CDR3 DNA, read in part, is TGTGCCAGTAGTGGGAGGCGGACTAGCACAGATACG. The encoded protein is CASSGRRTSTDT. The whole CDR3 protein reads CASSGRRTSTDTQYF.

This clone was seen repeatedly, ten times or more. The part of the CDR3 DNA that was read is TGTGCCAGCAGTGAACGGGGACAGGGCAACATT. Residues: CASSERGQGNI. The entire CDR3 sequence reads CASSERGQGNIQYF. V is TRBV6-1 and J is TRBJ2-4; 9 nucleotides match TRBD1. The missing CDR3 end, 3 residues past where the read stops, is filled in from the germline J gene. V shed 2 bases, J shed 7 bases, and the junction held 3 bases outside the gene matches. The V gene's germline CDR1 is MNHNS and CDR2 SASEGT. This CDR3 spans 14 amino acids.

This clone was seen many times. The read halts 3 residues ahead of the CDR3 end, with the missing end drawn from the germline J gene. This chain connects TRBV6-1 to TRBJ2-2; D is perhaps TRBD2 (5 bases). V lost 1 base and J 4 bases, leaving 13 bases between the germline ends. This CDR3 comprises 16 residues. CDR1 is MNHNS, CDR2 SASEGT, per germline. The CDR3 loop is CASSEEAGVSTGELFF. The CDR3 DNA, read in part, is TGTGCCAGCAGTGAAGAGGCCGGGGTCAGCACCGGGGAG.

This clone occurred many times. Coverage ceases 3 residues before the CDR3 finishes, and the germline J gene fills in the end. This chain connects TRBV11-2 to TRBJ2-3, with 7 bases that match TRBD2. Germline trimming cut 3 bases from V and 2 bases from J; bases unmatched to any gene: 5. Per the germline V gene, CDR1 is SGHAT and CDR2 is FQNNGV. This CDR3 has 15 residues. The CDR3 loop reads CASSFGLADTDTQYF. Partial CDR3 DNA: TGTGCCAGCAGCTTCGGCCTAGCGGACACAGATACG.

This clone was picked up many times. Read sequence stops 3 residues before the CDR3 end, and the germline J gene provides the missing end. The rearrangement links TRBV19 to TRBJ1-2; D is unresolved. The CDR3 spans 14 residues. Trimming stripped 5 bases from V and 0 bases from J, with 10 bases between. Germline values: CDR1 LNHDA, CDR2 SQIVND (reference sequence). The sequenced CDR3 bases are TGTGCCAGTAGTCCGAGGGTCGCTAACTATGGC. This gives the protein CASSPRVANYG. The full CDR3 reads CASSPRVANYGYTF. The variable domain in full, completed from reference TRBV19 and TRBJ1-2, reads DGGITQSPKYLFRKEGQNVTLSCEQNLNHDAMYWYRQDPGQGLRLIYYSQIVNDFQKGDIAEGYSVSREKKESFPLTVTSAQKNPTAFYLCASSPRVANYGYTFGSGTRLTVV.

This clone has at least ten counts. The read ends 3 residues before the CDR3 terminus; that terminus is restored from the germline J gene. The chain has TRBV5-4 and TRBJ1-2; 9 bases are shared with TRBD1. Germline V lookup: CDR1 SGHNT, CDR2 YYREEE (reference sequence). With V trimmed by 8 bases and J by 2 bases, 4 bases remained unmatched. CDR3 length equals 13 residues. CDR3 region: CASSGQGNYGYTF. The CDR3 bases that were read are TGTGCCAGTAGTGGACAGGGGAACTATGGC.

This clone occurred many times. The read stops 3 residues short of the end of the CDR3; the missing end is completed from the germline J gene. The chain couples TRBV10-3 to TRBJ2-1, with 16 bases lining up with TRBD2. The V gene's germline CDR1 is ENHRY and CDR2 SYGVKD. V lost 4 bases and J lost 9; bases outside the gene matches: 18. CDR3 length equals 20 residues. The covered CDR3 bases are TGTGCCATCAGTGTCGGCGGGACTAGCGGGAGGGAATCCTACAATAGTGAG. Protein product: CAISVGGTSGRESYNSE. The CDR3 in its entirety is CAISVGGTSGRESYNSEQFF.

Ten or more counts support this clone. The read gets to within 3 residues of the CDR3 end, and the germline J gene fills in the rest. The gene calls are TRBV11-1 and TRBJ2-1; 8 bases match TRBD1. The CDR3 length is 14 residues. CDR1 is SGHAT and CDR2 is FQDESV in the germline V gene (reference sequence). The V gene end was trimmed by 4 bases and the J gene end by 5 bases; junction bases not matched to a gene: 4. CDR3: CASSYRGNHNEQFF. The part of the CDR3 DNA that was read is TGTGCCAGCAGCTACAGGGGGAATCACAATGAG.

This clone showed up just a few times. The read stops 3 residues short of the end of the CDR3; the missing end is completed from the germline J gene. The chain couples TRBV7-9 to TRBJ1-1, with D perhaps TRBD1 (6 bases). The length of the CDR3 is 15 residues. With 5 bases removed from V and 0 bases from J, the gap between germline ends came to 13 bases. Germline loops: CDR1 SEHNR, CDR2 FQNEAQ (reference sequence). The part of the CDR3 DNA that was read is TGTGCCAGCAGCCCGAGGGACACGCTGAACACTGAA. Protein sequence: CASSPRDTLNTE. In full, the CDR3 is CASSPRDTLNTEAFF.

Ten or more counts support this clone. From the germline J gene comes the end of the CDR3, since the read stops 3 residues before it. V gene TRBV23-1 combines with J gene TRBJ1-1; D perhaps matches TRBD1 (5 bases). TRBV23-1 is an open reading frame, and its role is uncertain. The CDR3 is 13 amino acids. Between the trimmed V and J ends, which lost 6 bases and 5 bases, there was a span of 13 bases. The CDR3 reads CASSLLGGTEAFF. The sequenced CDR3 bases are TGCGCCAGCAGCCTGCTTGGGGGGACTGAA.

The sample holds many counts of this clone. The read stops 3 residues short of the end of the CDR3; the missing end is completed from the germline J gene. The chain uses TRBV6-1 and TRBJ2-3; the match to TRBD2 covers 13 bases. Germline V gene lookup returns CDR1 MNHNS and CDR2 SASEGT. J was trimmed by 2 bases and V by 2 bases; bases with no gene match: 4. The length of the CDR3 is 17 residues. The CDR3 sequence: CASSELGLAGHTDTQYF. The sequenced part of the CDR3 DNA is TGTGCCAGCAGTGAATTGGGACTAGCGGGACACACAGATACG.

This clone was seen at least ten times. This CDR3 reads CASSSTASYYNEQFF. CDR3 DNA, as far as it was read: TGTGCCAGCAGCTCGACAGCCAGCTACTACAATGAG. The rearrangement links TRBV13 to TRBJ2-1, with D possibly being TRBD1 (5 bases). From the germline J gene comes the end of the CDR3, since the read stops 3 residues before it. V was cut by 4 bases and J by 3 bases, with 13 bases left in between. The CDR3 loop spans 15 amino acids. CDR1 and CDR2 (germline): PRHDT, FYEKMQ (reference sequence).

This clone was observed many times. The DNA ends 3 residues before the CDR3 does, and the rest of the CDR3 is filled in from the germline J gene. The chain employs TRBV30 and TRBJ2-1; TRBD1 matches at 9 bases. V was pared by 1 base and J by 6 bases, with 10 bases of the junction left unmatched. This CDR3 comprises 16 residues. The germline gives CDR1 GTSNPN, CDR2 SVGIG (reference sequence). This CDR3 reads CAWSEQGTGMGNEQFF. The DNA read from the CDR3 is TGTGCCTGGAGTGAGCAAGGGACAGGGATGGGCAATGAG.

In its sample, this clone was seen many times. The read terminates 3 residues before the CDR3 end, so the remaining end is supplied by the germline J gene. The rearrangement joins TRBV7-9 to TRBJ2-5; D gene unclear. Trimming pared 3 bases from V and 2 bases from J, leaving 4 bases between. The CDR3 has 12 amino acids. Germline V gene sequence: CDR1 SEHNR, CDR2 FQNEAQ (reference sequence). CDR3 bases read: TGTGCCAGCAGCTTCTCGCAAGAGACC. This codes for CASSFSQET. The whole CDR3 is CASSFSQETQYF.

This clone has at least ten counts. The DNA ends 3 residues before the CDR3 does, and the rest of the CDR3 is filled in from the germline J gene. The V gene is TRBV18, the J gene TRBJ1-1; weak D call: TRBD1 (6 bases). V lost 2 bases and J lost 0, with 13 bases in between. The CDR3 spans 16 residues. Germline loops: CDR1 KGHSH, CDR2 LQKENI. The CDR3 protein is CASSPNLGALNTEAFF. The part of the CDR3 DNA that was read is TGTGCCAGCTCACCAAATTTGGGGGCGTTGAACACTGAA.

This clone was seen ten or more times. The read gets to within 3 residues of the CDR3 end, and the germline J gene fills in the rest. This rearrangement joins TRBV6-4 to TRBJ1-2; 10 bases are shared with TRBD1. CDR1 and CDR2 (germline): MRHNA, SNTAGT. J was trimmed by 7 bases and V by 3 bases; bases with no gene match: 8. This CDR3 has 15 residues. Incomplete CDR3 DNA: TGTGCCAGCAGTGATACCGGGACAGGGGCTGGTGGC. Its translation: CASSDTGTGAGG. The entire CDR3 reads CASSDTGTGAGGYTF.

In its sample, this clone was seen many times. The CDR3 goes on 3 residues after the read ends, and that part is filled in from the germline J gene. The J gene is TRBJ1-5, the V gene TRBV4-1, with a weak D call TRBD1 (6 bases). The germline CDR1 and CDR2 sequences are MGHRA and YSYEKL. The CDR3 is 17 amino acids. Incomplete CDR3 DNA: TGCGCCAGCAGCCAAGCGGGCGCGGGGGCAGCCCCTCGACCC. As protein: CASSQAGAGAAPRP. The whole CDR3 region reads CASSQAGAGAAPRPQHF.

This clone was seen many times. The read ends 3 residues early relative to the CDR3; the germline J gene fills the gap. The chain links TRBV3-1 (or the pseudogene TRBV3-2) to TRBJ1-2; D may be TRBD1 (5 bases). Germline values: CDR1 LGHDT, CDR2 YNNKEL (reference sequence). The CDR3 is made up of 16 amino acids. The CDR3 protein is CASSQDRGRVSSGYTF. The covered CDR3 bases are TGTGCCAGCAGCCAAGATCGTGGCAGGGTTAGTTCAGGC.